These T cell receptor beta chains were read from a single sample in a study of cytomegalovirus exposure and HLA in healthy donors. Libraries were prepared by immunoSEQ multiplex PCR; TCRdb keeps only in-frame clonotypes and omits some of them. This sample has approximately 100,000 clones, with 55% to 65% found just once. Sequencing used PBMCs. These receptor sequences come from a young man in good health and CMV-seropositive. Both conserved end residues are part of each CDR3. A D gene is named only where the DNA matches it firmly. Size tells how often a clone was seen (once, few, many) or the class of an expanded clone, and some rows leave it out.

j_gene	v_gene	d_gene	abundance	CDR3aa	CDR3nt
TRBJ2-1	TRBV29-1	TRBD2	-	CSAPLYTSGGAFF	TGCAGCGCTCCACTCTACACTAGCGGGGGGGCTTTCTTC
TRBJ2-7	TRBV6-4	TRBD1	-	CASSEYRGYEQYF	TGTGCCAGCAGTGAATACAGGGGGTACGAGCAGTACTTC
TRBJ1-2	TRBV2	TRBD1	-	CASSESGQGVYSNYGYTF	TGTGCCAGCAGTGAGTCGGGACAGGGAGTTTATTCTAACTATGGCTACACCTTC
TRBJ1-2	TRBV11-1	TRBD1	-	CASSGGTGGTDFYGYTF	TGTGCCAGCAGCGGCGGGACAGGGGGGACAGATTTCTATGGCTACACCTTC
TRBJ1-3	TRBV21-1	-	-	CASSKGPTSGNTIYF	TGTGCCAGCAGCAAGGGCCCAACCTCTGGAAACACCATATATTTT
TRBJ2-5	TRBV6-5	-	-	CASRSGDRETQYF	TGTGCCAGCCGATCGGGGGACCGAGAGACCCAGTACTTC
TRBJ2-5	TRBV5-1	TRBD1	-	CASSLQRDSQETQYF	TGCGCCAGCAGCTTGCAACGGGACAGCCAAGAGACCCAGTACTTC
TRBJ2-1	TRBV29-1	TRBD1	few	CSVRTGNLYNEQFF	TGCAGCGTTAGGACAGGGAACCTCTACAATGAGCAGTTCTTC
TRBJ1-6	TRBV2	-	few	CASSEAGVHNSPLHF	TGTGCCAGCAGTGAGGCAGGGGTCCATAATTCACCCCTCCACTTT
TRBJ2-3	TRBV5-4	TRBD2	-	CASSRTSGADTQYF	TGTGCCAGCAGCCGGACTAGCGGGGCAGATACGCAGTATTTT
TRBJ2-7	TRBV7-9	-	-	CASSPLGGEQYF	TGTGCCAGCAGCCCACTCGGAGGAGAGCAGTACTTC
TRBJ2-3	TRBV7-6	TRBD1	few	CASSLQTGTGIRADTQYF	TGTGCCAGCAGTTTACAAACCGGGACAGGGATTCGCGCAGATACGCAGTATTTT
TRBJ2-3	TRBV5-4	TRBD2	few	CASSAPTSGGADTQYF	TGTGCCAGCAGCGCTCCGACTAGCGGGGGGGCAGATACGCAGTATTTT
TRBJ2-1	TRBV11-2	-	-	CASSPGGPRREQFF	TGTGCCAGCAGCCCCGGGGGGCCGCGTAGAGAGCAGTTCTTC
TRBJ2-7	TRBV5-1	TRBD1	-	CASSHGTGGQSYEQYF	TGCGCCAGCAGCCACGGGACAGGGGGCCAATCCTACGAGCAGTACTTC
TRBJ2-3	TRBV4-1	-	-	CASINLGTQYF	TGCGCCAGCATCAACCTAGGTACGCAGTATTTT
TRBJ1-1	TRBV10-3	-	-	CAISKTGSMDTEAFF	TGTGCCATCAGCAAGACGGGGTCTATGGACACTGAAGCTTTCTTT
TRBJ1-2	TRBV7-9	TRBD1	-	CASSLRGTGPFRGYGYTF	TGTGCCAGCAGCCTTAGAGGGACAGGTCCCTTTCGCGGCTATGGCTACACCTTC
TRBJ2-7	TRBV5-1	-	once	CASSLAGATYEQYF	TGCGCCAGCAGCTTGGCTGGGGCGACCTACGAGCAGTACTTC
TRBJ2-7	TRBV11-2	TRBD1	-	CASSLTGEMAYEQYF	TGTGCCAGCAGCTTGACAGGGGAAATGGCCTACGAGCAGTACTTC
TRBJ2-5	TRBV29-1	-	-	CSSQRAAETQYF	TGCAGCTCCCAGCGGGCGGCGGAGACCCAGTACTTC
TRBJ1-1	TRBV7-9	TRBD1	-	CASRLQGDTEAFF	TGTGCCAGCAGGCTTCAGGGGGACACTGAAGCTTTCTTT
TRBJ1-6	TRBV6-6	TRBD1	-	CASSWDRGNSPLHF	TGTGCCAGCAGCTGGGACAGGGGAAATTCACCCCTCCACTTT
TRBJ2-7	TRBV6-1	TRBD1	-	CASTLPRTGGDEQYF	TGTGCCAGCACCTTACCGAGGACAGGGGGCGACGAGCAGTACTTC
TRBJ2-5	TRBV7-2	TRBD2	-	CASSSAGLAGGAPHF	TGTGCCAGCAGTTCAGCGGGACTAGCGGGGGGGGCCCCCCACTTC
TRBJ1-5	TRBV7-9	TRBD1	-	CASSRTGDQGNQPQHF	TGTGCCAGCAGCCGCACAGGGGATCAGGGCAATCAGCCCCAGCATTTT
TRBJ1-1	TRBV9	-	-	CASSRDSQGTEAFF	TGTGCCAGCAGTCGGGACTCTCAAGGCACTGAAGCTTTCTTT
TRBJ2-7	TRBV5-1	TRBD2	-	CASSGGLAGTPYEQYF	TGCGCCAGCAGCGGAGGACTAGCGGGGACCCCCTACGAGCAGTACTTC
TRBJ2-5	TRBV7-2	TRBD2	-	CASSTRAGGETQYF	TGTGCCAGCAGCACCCGAGCGGGGGGCGAGACCCAGTACTTC
TRBJ2-7	TRBV11-3	TRBD1	-	CASSLDRGEQYF	TGTGCCAGCAGCCTAGACAGGGGCGAGCAGTACTTC
TRBJ2-2	TRBV11-2	-	few	CASRSTRELFAGELFF	TGTGCCAGCAGATCGACACGGGAGTTGTTTGCCGGGGAGCTGTTTTTT
TRBJ2-5	TRBV11-1	-	-	CASSQEATFLRETQYF	TGTGCCAGCAGCCAGGAGGCTACCTTCCTTAGGGAGACCCAGTACTTC
TRBJ2-3	TRBV4-1	TRBD2	-	CASSQGSGAFTDTQYF	TGCGCCAGCAGCCAAGGTAGCGGGGCGTTCACAGATACGCAGTATTTT
TRBJ2-5	TRBV5-4	TRBD2	-	CASSLGLAGLTQYF	TGTGCCAGCAGCCTTGGACTAGCGGGGCTTACCCAGTACTTC
TRBJ2-3	TRBV11-3	-	-	CASSSRRSSTDTQYF	TGTGCCAGCAGCTCCCGTCGGTCCAGCACAGATACGCAGTATTTT
TRBJ1-4	TRBV7-6	-	-	CASSQGGFGKLFF	TGTGCCAGCAGCCAAGGAGGGTTTGGAAAACTGTTTTTT
TRBJ2-7	TRBV7-2	-	once	CASSLDCPQCEQYF	TGTGCCAGCAGCTTAGATTGCCCCCAGTGCGAGCAGTACTTC
TRBJ1-1	TRBV19	-	-	CASSTSEVEAFF	TGTGCCAGTAGTACCTCTGAGGTCGAAGCTTTCTTT
TRBJ1-2	TRBV30	TRBD1	few	CAWSALVRGRIDYGYTF	TGTGCCTGGAGTGCGTTGGTCAGGGGGCGCATTGACTATGGCTACACCTTC
TRBJ2-2	TRBV11-3	TRBD1	-	CASSFGTGVTGELFF	TGTGCCAGCAGCTTCGGGACAGGGGTCACCGGGGAGCTGTTTTTT
TRBJ2-6	TRBV11-2	-	-	CASSPQAGQEGANVLTF	TGTGCCAGCAGCCCCCAGGCAGGGCAGGAAGGGGCCAACGTCCTGACTTTC
TRBJ2-5	TRBV4-1	-	few	CASSQGGLSGETQYF	TGCGCCAGCAGCCAAGGGGGTTTGAGCGGAGAGACCCAGTACTTC
TRBJ1-1	TRBV4-1	-	-	CASSRSVGTEAFF	TGCGCCAGCAGCCGCTCGGTGGGGACAGAAGCTTTCTTT
TRBJ2-7	TRBV6-1	-	-	CASRGGQSLSEQYF	TGTGCCAGCAGGGGGGGACAGTCCCTCTCCGAGCAGTACTTC
TRBJ1-6	TRBV30	-	few	CACRQSSSYNSPLHF	TGTGCCTGCCGACAGTCGAGCTCCTATAATTCACCCCTCCACTTT
TRBJ2-5	TRBV18	-	-	CASSPSLQETQYF	TGTGCCAGCTCACCTTCCCTTCAAGAGACCCAGTACTTC
TRBJ2-3	TRBV30	-	-	CAWSTEDTQYF	TGTGCCTGGAGTACCGAGGATACGCAGTATTTT
TRBJ2-3	TRBV14	TRBD1	-	CASSHPPGGDF	TGTGCCAGCAGCCATCCGCCAGGGGGCGATTTT
TRBJ2-4	TRBV4-1	TRBD1	-	CASSQGAARGQIKNIQYF	TGCGCCAGCAGCCAAGGAGCGGCCAGGGGGCAGATCAAAAACATTCAGTACTTC
TRBJ1-5	TRBV6-5	-	once	CASSPFSNQPQHF	TGTGCCAGCAGCCCTTTTAGCAATCAGCCCCAGCATTTT
TRBJ1-6	TRBV2	-	few	CASSEAQGTTPLHF	TGTGCCAGCAGTGAAGCGCAGGGCACGACACCCCTCCACTTT
TRBJ2-1	TRBV5-1	-	-	CASSLRSPGDNEQFF	TGCGCCAGCAGCTTACGGTCTCCGGGAGACAATGAGCAGTTCTTC
TRBJ1-1	TRBV11-2	-	-	CASSLVRGADTEAFF	TGTGCCAGCAGCTTAGTGCGGGGGGCGGACACTGAAGCTTTCTTT
TRBJ2-7	TRBV6-1	-	-	CASRREYEQYF	TGTGCCAGCAGACGGGAGTACGAGCAGTACTTC
TRBJ2-1	TRBV11-1	TRBD1	-	CASSTGTGPYNEQFF	TGTGCCAGCAGCACAGGGACAGGGCCCTACAATGAGCAGTTCTTC
TRBJ1-1	TRBV6-1	-	-	CASSELIPGRTEAFF	TGTGCCAGCAGTGAACTCATCCCAGGGAGGACTGAAGCTTTCTTT
TRBJ2-1	TRBV2	-	-	CAGTGSSYNEQFF	TGTGCCGGTACAGGGAGCTCCTACAATGAGCAGTTCTTC
TRBJ2-3	TRBV19	-	-	CASNHRNTDTQYF	TGTGCCAGTAACCACAGAAACACAGATACGCAGTATTTT
TRBJ1-5	TRBV4-2	-	-	CASSHSGVEQPQHF	TGTGCCAGCAGCCACTCAGGGGTGGAGCAGCCCCAGCATTTT